This TCR beta chain came from a study of blood T cell repertoires in COVID-19. The CDR3 has 16 amino acids. Germline CDR1 reads SGHDN; CDR2 reads FVKESK. The junction had 10 bases not matched to a gene; V was cut back by 1 base and J by 5 bases. Here immunoSEQ multiplex PCR was the method, and the copy in TCRdb shows in-frame clones only, minus some. Of about 180,000 clones detected, roughly 88% appear once; the ten largest clones hold 3% to 4%. Sequences were obtained from peripheral blood. The chain couples TRBV14 to TRBJ2-5; 7 bases fit TRBD2. This TCR was sampled from a man aged 55 to 70 with acute or convalescent COVID-19. The CDR3 spells CASSQGRGRWGETQYF. As DNA, the CDR3 is TGTGCCAGCAGCCAAGGGCGCGGGAGATGGGGTGAGACCCAGTACTTC.